The 11 T cell receptor beta chains below come from one sample, sequenced in a study of cytomegalovirus exposure and HLA in healthy donors. This table comes from immunoSEQ multiplex PCR, and its TCRdb copy is limited to in-frame clones, with some not included. Of roughly 170,000 clones in the sample, more than 65% were seen once. Sequences were obtained from PBMCs. Receptors originate from a woman between 18 and 30 years old in good health and CMV-seropositive.

This clone was detected a few times. This rearrangement joins TRBV2 to TRBJ1-3; 7 bases match TRBD1. This CDR3 is 15 amino acids long. V gave up 6 bases and J gave up 7 bases; unmatched junction bases: 12. CDR1 and CDR2 (germline): SNHLY, FYNNEI. In DNA, the CDR3 is TGTGCCAGCAGCCAACCAAGACAGGGATGGAACACCATATATTTT. It encodes CASSQPRQGWNTIYF.

This rearrangement joins TRBV29-1 to TRBJ2-2; tentative D call: TRBD1 (6 bases). Trimming shortened V by 6 bases and J by 3 bases, and 11 bases separated the two germline ends. CDR1 and CDR2 (germline): SQVTM, ANQGSEA. This CDR3 contains 13 residues. The CDR3 DNA follows: TGCAGCGTGGCGGCAGGGGACACCGGGGAGCTGTTTTTT. It encodes CSVAAGDTGELFF.

V gene TRBV5-6 combines with J gene TRBJ1-1; TRBD1 is a possible D gene (6 bases). The germline V gene encodes CDR1 SGHDT and CDR2 YYEEEE. The CDR3 loop spans 13 amino acids. The V and J ends lost 4 bases and 2 bases respectively, with 9 bases between them. In DNA form, the CDR3 reads TGTGCCAGCAGCGGACAGTTCAACACTGAAGCTTTCTTT. This gives the protein CASSGQFNTEAFF.

The chain carries TRBV5-3 and TRBJ1-4; tentative D call: TRBD1 (5 bases). TRBV5-3 is known as an ORF, though its function is uncertain. The CDR3 extends over 12 amino acids. V was pared by 4 bases and J by 7 bases, with 8 bases between. CDR3 protein: CARSPGGEKLFF. The CDR3 region has the DNA TGTGCCAGAAGCCCGGGGGGTGAAAAACTGTTTTTT.

The CDR3, as DNA: TGCGCCAGCAGTGAGTCCCCGGGACAGGCTAGGGCTTTCTTT. Protein: CASSESPGQARAFF. The rearrangement links TRBV10-2 to TRBJ1-1; TRBD1 agrees at 8 bases. With V trimmed by 0 bases and J by 11 bases, 8 bases remained unmatched. The CDR3 extends over 14 amino acids. Germline V lookup: CDR1 WSHSY, CDR2 SAAADI.

The chain uses TRBV19 and TRBJ1-3; 7 bases are shared with TRBD1. V trimming: 8 bases; J trimming: 4 bases; junction bases outside the gene matches: 5. This CDR3 contains 13 residues. Germline-derived CDR1 and CDR2 are LNHDA and SQIVND (reference sequence). The CDR3 nucleotides read TGTGCCAGTCGAACAGGGGCCGGAAACACCATATATTTT. Protein product: CASRTGAGNTIYF.

V is TRBV19 and J is TRBJ1-1, with D perhaps matching TRBD1 (6 bases). The CDR3 loop spans 14 amino acids. Germline CDR1 LNHDA, CDR2 SQIVND (reference sequence). Trimming cost V 6 bases and J 1 base, with 12 bases left between them. The CDR3 is CASRAGHGNTEAFF. DNA of the CDR3: TGTGCCAGTAGAGCGGGACATGGGAACACTGAAGCTTTCTTT.

The CDR3 coding sequence is TGCGCCAGCAGCATGAGGGAGGTAGAGGGCTACACCTTC. Protein product: CASSMREVEGYTF. The rearrangement joins TRBV5-1 to TRBJ1-2, with D unclear. CDR1 and CDR2 from the germline V gene are SGHRS and YFSETQ. V was shortened by 4 bases and J by 8 bases, with 15 bases between the two germline ends. The CDR3 runs 13 residues.

The chain couples TRBV4-1 to TRBJ2-5, with 8 bases matching TRBD2. This CDR3 has 17 amino acids. From germline, CDR1 is MGHRA and CDR2 YSYEKL. Unmatched junction bases numbered 13, after V lost 5 bases and J lost 2 bases. DNA for the CDR3: TGCGCCAGCAGCGCCCGAAATATAGCGGGGAGGCAAGAGACCCAGTACTTC. Protein sequence: CASSARNIAGRQETQYF.

V gene TRBV7-2 combines with J gene TRBJ2-7; D gene uncertain. The V gene's germline CDR1 is SGHTA and CDR2 FQGNSA. V shed 5 bases and J shed 5 bases, with 10 bases lying between them. The CDR3 runs 12 residues. The CDR3 sequence is CASSPSLHEQYF. CDR3 sequence (DNA): TGTGCCAGCAGCCCCAGTCTCCACGAGCAGTACTTC.

The rearrangement links TRBV5-1 to TRBJ1-2; D is uncertain. This CDR3 has 14 amino acids. Per germline, CDR1 SGHRS and CDR2 YFSETQ. Trimming shortened V by 3 bases and J by 6 bases, and 15 bases separated the two germline ends. The CDR3 loop reads CASSSSTGTHGYTF. CDR3 bases: TGCGCCAGCAGCTCCAGTACGGGTACGCATGGCTACACCTTC.